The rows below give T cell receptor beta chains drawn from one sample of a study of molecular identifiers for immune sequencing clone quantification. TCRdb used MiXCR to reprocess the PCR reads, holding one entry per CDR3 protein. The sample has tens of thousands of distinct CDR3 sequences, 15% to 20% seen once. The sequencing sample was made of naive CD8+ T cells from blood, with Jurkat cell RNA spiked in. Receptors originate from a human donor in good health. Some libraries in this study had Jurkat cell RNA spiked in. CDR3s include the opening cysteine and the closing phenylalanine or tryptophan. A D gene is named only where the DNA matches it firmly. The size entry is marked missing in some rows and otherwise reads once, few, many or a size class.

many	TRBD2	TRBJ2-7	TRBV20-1	CSARGGDLGEQYF	TGCAGTGCTAGGGGGGGGGACCTGGGGGAGCAGTACTTC
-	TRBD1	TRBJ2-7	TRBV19	CASSIMPGGYEQYF	TGTGCCAGTAGTATTATGCCAGGGGGTTACGAGCAGTACTTC
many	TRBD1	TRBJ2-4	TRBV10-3	CAISGGEGATKNIQYF	TGTGCCATCAGTGGAGGAGAGGGGGCGACCAAAAACATTCAGTACTTC
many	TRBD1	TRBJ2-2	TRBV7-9	CASSGQGWGKTGELFF	TGTGCCAGCAGCGGACAGGGGTGGGGGAAGACCGGGGAGCTGTTTTTT
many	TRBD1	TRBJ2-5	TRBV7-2	CASSFFLTGGARGQETQYF	TGTGCCAGCAGCTTTTTCCTGACAGGGGGCGCGCGGGGCCAAGAGACCCAGTACTTC
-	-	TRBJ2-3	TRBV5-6	CASSLDGPDTQYF	TGTGCCAGCAGCTTGGACGGCCCAGATACGCAGTATTTT
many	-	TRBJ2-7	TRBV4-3	CASSPDSRAYSTQQYF	TGCGCCAGCAGCCCCGACTCGAGAGCTTACTCTACGCAGCAGTACTTC
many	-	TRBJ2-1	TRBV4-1	CASSQPSTGHEQFF	TGCGCCAGCAGCCAACCATCGACGGGGCACGAGCAGTTCTTC
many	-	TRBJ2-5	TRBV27	CASSLGQQETQYF	TGTGCCAGCAGTTTAGGGCAGCAAGAGACCCAGTACTTC
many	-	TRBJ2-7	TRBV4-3	CASSQDAVAEFYEQYF	TGCGCCAGCAGCCAAGATGCGGTAGCGGAATTCTACGAGCAGTACTTC
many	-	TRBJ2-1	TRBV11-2	CASSLDPGNYNEQFF	TGTGCCAGCAGCTTAGACCCGGGGAACTACAATGAGCAGTTCTTC
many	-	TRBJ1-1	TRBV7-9	CASSPDTTEAFF	TGTGCCAGCAGCCCCGACACTACCGAAGCTTTCTTT
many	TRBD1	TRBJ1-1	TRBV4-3	CASSRGLGTGGLKTEAFF	TGCGCCAGCAGCCGGGGGCTGGGGACAGGGGGCTTGAAAACTGAAGCTTTCTTT
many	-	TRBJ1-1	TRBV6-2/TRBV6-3	CASSYSGGTEAFF	TGTGCCAGCAGTTACTCGGGTGGCACTGAAGCTTTCTTT
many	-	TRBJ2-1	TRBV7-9	CASSLSGLAVWNEQFF	TGTGCCAGCAGCTTATCTGGGTTAGCGGTCTGGAATGAGCAGTTCTTC
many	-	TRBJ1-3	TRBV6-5	CASSWRGGNTIYF	TGTGCCAGCAGCTGGCGAGGTGGAAACACCATATATTTT
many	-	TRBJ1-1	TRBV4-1	CASSQAVWNTEAFF	TGCGCCAGCAGCCAAGCCGTCTGGAACACTGAAGCTTTCTTT
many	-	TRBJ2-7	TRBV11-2	CASSLGPGGTAYEQYF	TGTGCCAGCAGCTTGGGGCCTGGCGGAACAGCCTACGAGCAGTACTTC
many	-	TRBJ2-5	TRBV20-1	CSAPGGIQETQYF	TGCAGTGCTCCCGGGGGTATCCAAGAGACCCAGTACTTC
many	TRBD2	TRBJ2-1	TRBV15	CATRESGTSSYNEQFF	TGTGCCACCCGCGAAAGCGGGACGAGCTCCTACAATGAGCAGTTCTTC
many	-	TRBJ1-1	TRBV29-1	CSVEGLAEAFF	TGCAGCGTTGAAGGTCTGGCTGAAGCTTTCTTT
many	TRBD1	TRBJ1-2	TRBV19	CASQGAGGYTF	TGTGCCAGCCAGGGGGCCGGTGGCTACACCTTC
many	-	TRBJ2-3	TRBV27	CASSSRPRRFTDTQYF	TGTGCCAGCAGTTCGCGTCCTAGGCGGTTCACAGATACGCAGTATTTT
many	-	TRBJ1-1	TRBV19	CASGETNTEAFF	TGTGCCAGTGGCGAAACGAACACTGAAGCTTTCTTT
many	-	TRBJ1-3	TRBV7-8	CASSLFLVGTTALDTIYF	TGTGCCAGCAGCTTATTTTTGGTGGGCACGACGGCTTTGGACACCATATATTTT
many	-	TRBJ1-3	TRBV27	CASRAPGLSGNTIYF	TGTGCCAGCAGAGCCCCAGGGCTATCTGGAAACACCATATATTTT
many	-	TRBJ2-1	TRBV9	CASSEDWSSYNEQFF	TGTGCCAGCAGCGAGGACTGGAGCTCCTACAATGAGCAGTTCTTC
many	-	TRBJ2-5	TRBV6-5	CASSSGLGEETQYF	TGTGCCAGCAGCTCCGGGTTGGGCGAGGAGACCCAGTACTTC
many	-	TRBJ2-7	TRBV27	CASSLGGSWEQYF	TGTGCCAGCAGTTTAGGGGGTTCTTGGGAGCAGTACTTC
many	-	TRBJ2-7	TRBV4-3	CASSQERANYEQYF	TGCGCCAGCAGCCAAGAGAGGGCTAACTACGAGCAGTACTTC
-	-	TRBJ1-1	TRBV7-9	CASKRLNTEAFF	TGTGCCAGCAAAAGACTTAACACTGAAGCTTTCTTT
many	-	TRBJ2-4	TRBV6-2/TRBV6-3	CASSYTAGYIQYF	TGTGCCAGCAGTTACACAGCCGGCTACATTCAGTACTTC
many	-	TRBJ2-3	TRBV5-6	CASSSESDTQYF	TGTGCCAGCAGCTCCGAGTCAGATACGCAGTATTTT
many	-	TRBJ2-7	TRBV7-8	CASSAGNYEQYF	TGTGCCAGCAGCGCCGGGAACTACGAGCAGTACTTC
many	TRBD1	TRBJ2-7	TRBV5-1	CASSLGDREREGSYEQYF	TGCGCCAGCAGCTTGGGGGACAGGGAACGCGAGGGGTCGTACGAGCAGTACTTC
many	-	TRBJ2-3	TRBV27	CASGALGAVSTDTQYF	TGTGCCAGCGGCGCCCTGGGAGCGGTAAGCACAGATACGCAGTATTTT
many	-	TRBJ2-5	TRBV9	CASSARVGAVGETQYF	TGTGCCAGCAGCGCCAGGGTAGGTGCAGTGGGAGAGACCCAGTACTTC
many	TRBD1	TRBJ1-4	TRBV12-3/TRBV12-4	CASSLTGAGLFF	TGTGCCAGCAGTCTAACAGGGGCGGGACTGTTTTTT
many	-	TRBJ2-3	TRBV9	CASSVLAGDTQYF	TGTGCCAGCAGCGTGCTAGCAGGAGATACGCAGTATTTT
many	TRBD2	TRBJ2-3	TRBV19	CASSILAGNPNTQYF	TGTGCCAGTAGTATCCTAGCGGGGAACCCTAATACGCAGTATTTT
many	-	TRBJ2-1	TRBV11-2	CASSLAQQNNEQFF	TGTGCCAGCAGCTTAGCTCAGCAGAACAATGAGCAGTTCTTC
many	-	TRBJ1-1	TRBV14	CASSQDWEGSPTHTEAFF	TGTGCCAGCAGCCAAGATTGGGAGGGCAGTCCAACGCACACTGAAGCTTTCTTT
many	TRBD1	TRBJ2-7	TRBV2	CASRPTGGRSYEQYF	TGTGCCAGCAGGCCGACAGGGGGCAGATCCTACGAGCAGTACTTC
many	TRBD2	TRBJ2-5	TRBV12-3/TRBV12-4	CASRPGTSLVEETQYF	TGTGCCAGCAGACCCGGGACTAGTCTCGTTGAAGAGACCCAGTACTTC
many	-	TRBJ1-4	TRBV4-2	CASSQGSGVNEKLFF	TGTGCCAGCAGCCAAGGGTCAGGGGTTAATGAAAAACTGTTTTTT
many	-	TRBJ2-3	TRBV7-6	CASSLEAATDTQYF	TGTGCCAGCAGCTTAGAGGCAGCCACAGATACGCAGTATTTT
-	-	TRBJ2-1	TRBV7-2	CASSEDNSNEQFF	TGTGCCAGCAGCGAAGACAATTCGAATGAGCAGTTCTTC
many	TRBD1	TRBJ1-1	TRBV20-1	CSGDRDNTEAFF	TGCAGTGGAGACAGGGACAACACTGAAGCTTTCTTT
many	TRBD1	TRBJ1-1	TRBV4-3	CASRRTGVGGTEAFF	TGCGCCAGCCGTAGGACAGGGGTTGGGGGCACTGAAGCTTTCTTT
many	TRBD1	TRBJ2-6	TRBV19	CASSIGWDRRSSGANVLTF	TGTGCCAGTAGTATAGGATGGGACAGGCGTTCCTCTGGGGCCAACGTCCTGACTTTC
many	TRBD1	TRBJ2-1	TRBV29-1	CSVEGTGGKYNEQFF	TGCAGCGTTGAAGGGACAGGGGGCAAGTACAATGAGCAGTTCTTC
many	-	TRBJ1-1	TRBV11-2	CASSVPRVTEAFF	TGTGCCAGCAGCGTCCCTAGGGTAACTGAAGCTTTCTTT
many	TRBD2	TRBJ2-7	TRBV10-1	CASSESERGRGQYF	TGCGCCAGCAGTGAGTCGGAACGGGGGAGGGGGCAGTACTTC
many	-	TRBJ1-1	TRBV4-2	CATVPPAGTEAFF	TGTGCCACCGTCCCCCCAGCGGGCACTGAAGCTTTCTTT
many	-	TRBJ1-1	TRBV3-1	CASSPGKGWTEAFF	TGTGCCAGCAGCCCTGGAAAGGGGTGGACTGAAGCTTTCTTT